The 5 T cell receptor beta chains given below trace back to one sample, sequenced in a study of T-cell memory formation after mild COVID-19. TCRdb redid the calling of the 5' RACE reads with MiXCR, one entry per CDR3 protein. The sample consists of approximately 150,000 distinct CDR3 sequences, 15% to 20% of them appearing once. Sequencing used PBMCs or a T cell subset sorted from them (not recorded which). These receptors came from an adult woman who had mild COVID-19 (a few samples of this study predate the infection). Cell type and time point are not known.

The table lists this clonotype with a few counts. The J gene is TRBJ2-1, the V gene TRBV12-3 or TRBV12-4, with TRBD2 as a possible D gene (6 bases). Trimming left V 5 bases short and J 2 bases short, with 13 bases between. This CDR3 region has 15 residues. The chain's CDR3 is CASSPRGGAYNEQFF. The CDR3 DNA reads as TGTGCCAGCAGTCCCCGGGGCGGGGCCTACAATGAGCAGTTCTTC.

This chain links TRBV6-2 or TRBV6-3 with TRBJ1-5, with 8 bases identical to TRBD1. In germline, CDR1 is MNHEY, CDR2 SVGEGT. The V segment lost 1 base and the J segment 6 bases; nucleotides outside the gene matches: 11. This CDR3 is built from 17 residues. CDR3 region: CASSYWTGQVFGQPQHF. CDR3 sequence (DNA): TGTGCCAGCAGTTACTGGACGGGACAGGTTTTCGGTCAGCCCCAGCATTTT.

This clonotype was observed a handful of times. V and J are TRBV5-5 and TRBJ1-4; D is unclear. The V end was cut by 0 bases, the J end by 0 bases, with 9 bases between. The CDR3 is 16 amino acids. Germline V lookup: CDR1 SGHKS, CDR2 YYEKEE (reference sequence). CDR3: CASSLEKGATNEKLFF. Here the CDR3 DNA reads TGTGCCAGCAGCTTGGAGAAGGGAGCAACTAATGAAAAACTGTTTTTT.

This clonotype came up a few times. The rearrangement links TRBV2 to TRBJ1-2; TRBD1 is a possible D gene (6 bases). In germline, CDR1 is SNHLY, CDR2 FYNNEI. CDR3 length: 14 residues. V was clipped by 6 bases and J by 4 bases, with 15 bases between them. For the CDR3, the DNA is TGTGCCAGCAGGAACAGGGCATCTGGCTATGGCTACACCTTC. It yields the protein CASRNRASGYGYTF.

This clonotype came up a few times. The V gene is TRBV5-1, the J gene TRBJ2-7; D is unresolved. The V gene's germline CDR1 is SGHRS and CDR2 YFSETQ. This CDR3 region has 13 residues. The V and J ends lost 1 base and 0 bases respectively, with 5 bases between them. The CDR3 sequence is CASSLIHSYEQYF. The CDR3 DNA sequence: TGCGCCAGCAGCTTGATCCACTCCTACGAGCAGTACTTC.